This T cell receptor beta chain was obtained from a study of identical twins. TCRdb re-called the 5' RACE reads with MiXCR, one entry per CDR3 protein. The repertoire holds approximately 630,000 distinct CDR3 sequences, with under 8.5% as singletons. In addition, the sample was reused for a study of yellow fever vaccine responses in identical twins.

The sequencing sample was made of PBMCs. The TCR originated in a woman younger than 30 in good health.

The CDR3, as DNA: TGTGCCAGCAGTTATGCGGGAAGGAGTTTTGGCACAGATACGCAGTATTTT. This gives the protein CASSYAGRSFGTDTQYF. The rearrangement links TRBV6-5 to TRBJ2-3, with a possible D match to TRBD2 (6 bases). Trimming pared 3 bases from V and 1 base from J, leaving 17 bases between. Germline CDR1 and CDR2: MNHEY and SVGAGI. This CDR3 region has 17 residues.